A single sample is the source of the 10 T cell receptor beta chains below, sequenced in a study of blood T cell repertoires in COVID-19 (dated by TCRdb to the early 2020s). The library was prepared using the immunoSEQ multiplex PCR assay. TCRdb limited this immuneACCESS table to in-frame rearrangements with V and J called. A share of clones is missing; checked studies link under half to unresolved V genes, and the rest is unexplained. Present in this sample are over 150,000 clones, around nine tenths of which were seen just once. The ten top clones hold under 3% of the sample. Sequencing used peripheral blood. The receptors derive from a woman of 80 years or more with COVID-19, enrolled during active disease.

The rearrangement links TRBV2 to TRBJ2-3, with TRBD2 matching 9 bases. The CDR3 length is 15 residues. Germline CDR1 and CDR2: SNHLY and FYNNEI. The V and J ends lost 10 bases and 4 bases, in that order; junction bases with no gene match: 12. The CDR3 region is CATPLWREGPDTQYF. CDR3 bases: TGTGCCACCCCCCTCTGGCGGGAGGGCCCAGATACGCAGTATTTT. The full variable domain, completed using reference TRBV2 and TRBJ2-3, is EPEVTQTPSHQVTQMGQEVILRCVPISNHLYFYWYRQILGQKVEFLVSFYNNEISEKSEIFDDQFSVERPDGSNFTLKIRSTKLEDSAMYFCATPLWREGPDTQYFGPGTRLTVL.

The chain carries TRBV28 and TRBJ1-1, with D unclear. Germline lookup yields CDR1 MDHEN and CDR2 SYDVKM. The V end lost 3 bases, the J end lost 11 bases, and 10 bases lay between the germline ends. The CDR3 has 11 residues. The CDR3 loop reads CASSFEGGAFF. The CDR3 DNA follows: TGTGCCAGCAGTTTCGAGGGTGGGGCTTTCTTT.

The chain recombines TRBV19 with TRBJ1-5; a possible D gene is TRBD1 (6 bases). Per the germline V gene, CDR1 is LNHDA and CDR2 is SQIVND (reference sequence). The CDR3 loop spans 14 amino acids. Trimming pared 1 base from V and 8 bases from J, leaving 12 bases between. The CDR3 reads CASSIGGGGEPQHF. CDR3 in DNA: TGTGCCAGTAGTATAGGGGGGGGCGGAGAGCCCCAGCATTTT.

The chain is built from TRBV25-1 and TRBJ1-1, with 7 bases identical to TRBD1. The length of the CDR3 is 14 residues. Germline V gene sequence: CDR1 MGHDK, CDR2 SYGVNS. With 4 bases clipped from V and 6 bases from J, the junction kept 8 bases outside the gene matches. DNA for the CDR3: TGTGCCAGCAGTGGACAGGGTACCTACTCTGAAGCTTTCTTT. Translation gives CASSGQGTYSEAFF.

Only a few counts were recorded for this clone. The chain uses TRBV4-2 and TRBJ2-4; 10 positions match TRBD2. The V and J ends lost 0 bases and 6 bases, in that order; junction bases with no gene match: 8. CDR3 length: 17 amino acids. Germline V lookup: CDR1 LGHNA, CDR2 YNFKEQ. This CDR3 is CASSQERSGRALNIQYF. CDR3 nucleotide sequence: TGTGCCAGCAGCCAAGAACGGAGCGGGAGGGCCTTAAACATTCAGTACTTC.

This chain links TRBV12-3 or TRBV12-4 with TRBJ2-7, with D tentatively TRBD2 (6 bases). This CDR3 contains 13 residues. V was pared by 0 bases and J by 9 bases, with 12 bases between. As DNA, the CDR3 is TGTGCCAGCAGTTTAGCGTTTAAGGGAGGGCAGTACTTC. Its translation: CASSLAFKGGQYF.

V is TRBV5-1 and J is TRBJ1-1; no clear D gene. CDR3 size: 16 residues. V was trimmed by 0 bases and J by 3 bases, leaving 15 bases between them. Germline V lookup: CDR1 SGHRS, CDR2 YFSETQ. CDR3 residues: CASSLASHDPYTEAFF. CDR3 DNA sequence: TGCGCCAGCAGCTTGGCTTCACACGATCCCTACACTGAAGCTTTCTTT.

The J gene is TRBJ1-2, the V gene TRBV19, with a possible D match to TRBD1 (5 bases). The CDR3 is 14 residues long. Germline lookup yields CDR1 LNHDA and CDR2 SQIVND (reference sequence). V was trimmed by 6 bases and J by 3 bases, leaving 14 bases between them. Written as DNA, the CDR3 is TGTGCCAGTAGGAGGAGGGGCGGTGACTATGGCTACACCTTC. It translates to CASRRRGGDYGYTF. The variable domain in full, completed from reference TRBV19 and TRBJ1-2, reads DGGITQSPKYLFRKEGQNVTLSCEQNLNHDAMYWYRQDPGQGLRLIYYSQIVNDFQKGDIAEGYSVSREKKESFPLTVTSAQKNPTAFYLCASRRRGGDYGYTFGSGTRLTVV.

This rearrangement joins TRBV28 to TRBJ1-2; TRBD1 matches 7 bases. The CDR3 sequence is 15 residues long. Per the germline V gene, CDR1 is MDHEN and CDR2 is SYDVKM. Trimming cost V 1 base and J 8 bases; bases outside gene matches: 10. The CDR3 here is CASSLSIQGLSGYTF. CDR3 nucleotide sequence: TGTGCCAGCAGTTTATCAATACAGGGGCTCTCGGGCTACACCTTC.

J is TRBJ1-3 and V is TRBV3-1 (or the pseudogene TRBV3-2), with D possibly being TRBD1 (6 bases). This CDR3 region has 11 residues. Germline CDR1 reads LGHDT; CDR2 reads YNNKEL (reference sequence). Trimming left V 5 bases short and J 9 bases short, with 8 bases between. The chain's CDR3 is CASSTDSTIYF. The CDR3 bases are TGTGCCAGCAGCACGGACAGCACCATATATTTT.